These 29 T cell receptor beta chains came from one sample sequenced in a study of human T cells and chemical hapten exposure. Time point in this sample: pre-sensitization, week 0. Treatment denoted: therapeutic diphenylcyclopropenone sensitization with weekly scalp DPC. TCRdb processed the RACE reads anew with MiXCR; each CDR3 protein has one entry. The sample consists of a few hundred thousand distinct CDR3 sequences, approximately 5% of them appearing once. The source was whole blood, collected in connection with sensitization to the hapten diphenylcyclopropenone (DPC). All receptors derive from a young woman with alopecia areata. Some clones in this sample may be carry-over from other donors' samples.

This clonotype was counted at least ten times. This chain connects TRBV10-3 to TRBJ2-7; TRBD1 aligns across 8 bases. The CDR3 is 14 residues long. The germline gives CDR1 ENHRY, CDR2 SYGVKD. Trimming cost V 0 bases and J 5 bases; bases outside gene matches: 3. CDR3 in DNA: TGTGCCATCAGTGAGTCTGGACAGGGCCACGAGCAGTACTTC. This translates into CAISESGQGHEQYF.

This clonotype came up a few times. The V gene is TRBV20-1, the J gene TRBJ1-6; 9 nucleotides line up with TRBD1. The germline V gene has CDR1 DFQATT and CDR2 SNEGSKA (reference sequence). The CDR3 contains 14 residues. V shed 2 bases and J 8 bases; nucleotides not matched to a gene: 4. Here the CDR3 DNA reads TGCAGTGCTAGATCGGGGACAGGGTATTCACCCCTCCACTTT. Its translation: CSARSGTGYSPLHF.

This clonotype appeared many times. CDR3 coding DNA: TGTGCCAGCAGCTTAGGGACGGTAACTTCTAACTATGGCTACACCTTC. Residues: CASSLGTVTSNYGYTF. The chain combines TRBV7-2 with TRBJ1-2; D unresolved. This CDR3 has 16 amino acids. Trimming left V 1 base short and J 0 bases short, with 12 bases between. Germline CDR1 is SGHTA and CDR2 is FQGNSA. The whole variable domain, remainder taken from reference TRBV7-2 and TRBJ1-2, is GAGVSQSPSNKVTEKGKDVELRCDPISGHTALYWYRQSLGQGLEFLIYFQGNSAPDKSGLPSDRFSAERTGGSVSTLTIQRTQQEDSAVYLCASSLGTVTSNYGYTFGSGTRLTVV.

This clonotype was detected many times. This chain uses TRBV27 with TRBJ2-1; no firm D call. Trimming cost V 9 bases and J 0 bases, with 15 bases left between them. Germline CDR1 MNHEY, CDR2 SMNVEV (reference sequence). The CDR3 is 15 amino acids. Here the CDR3 reads CASKSYPSSYNEQFF. The DNA of the CDR3 is TGTGCCAGTAAGAGTTACCCGAGCTCCTACAATGAGCAGTTCTTC.

The V and J genes are TRBV12-3 or TRBV12-4 and TRBJ1-5; D ambiguous. CDR3 length: 13 amino acids. V gave up 4 bases and J gave up 4 bases, with 8 bases separating them. CDR3 sequence (DNA): TGTGCCAGCAGTTCCGCCGAAAATCAGCCCCAGCATTTT. Protein product: CASSSAENQPQHF.

V gene TRBV6-5 combines with J gene TRBJ2-3; D gene ambiguous. The CDR3 runs to 16 residues. CDR1 is MNHEY, CDR2 SVGAGI, per germline. The V gene lost 0 bases and the J gene lost 6 bases, with 16 bases spanning the gap. The CDR3, as DNA: TGTGCCAGCAGTTACTCGGTCCTCAAAGCTGTTGATACGCAGTATTTT. This sequence encodes CASSYSVLKAVDTQYF.

This clonotype was counted many times. The chain has TRBV4-1 and TRBJ2-7; 7 nucleotides match TRBD2. Unmatched junction bases numbered 8, after V lost 2 bases and J lost 4 bases. Germline V lookup: CDR1 MGHRA, CDR2 YSYEKL. The length of the CDR3 is 15 residues. The CDR3: CASSQLFGRVYEQYF. CDR3 in DNA: TGCGCCAGCAGCCAATTATTTGGGAGGGTGTACGAGCAGTACTTC.

Many counts were recorded for this clonotype. V is TRBV7-9 and J is TRBJ1-4; 8 nucleotides agree with TRBD1. CDR1 and CDR2 from the germline V gene are SEHNR and FQNEAQ (reference sequence). CDR3 size: 14 residues. V was clipped by 5 bases and J by 8 bases; unmatched bases: 7. Here the CDR3 reads CASSPDRAGEKLFF. The CDR3 DNA reads as TGTGCCAGCAGCCCGGACAGGGCCGGCGAAAAACTGTTTTTT.

In its sample, this clonotype was seen many times. The rearrangement joins TRBV4-2 to TRBJ1-3; D is possibly TRBD1 (6 bases). The CDR3 is 15 residues long. Germline V gene sequence: CDR1 LGHNA, CDR2 YNFKEQ. Trimming took 4 bases from V and 2 from J, leaving 12 bases between them. The CDR3 loop is CASSLNREAGNTIYF. The CDR3 nucleotides read TGTGCCAGCAGCCTTAACAGGGAGGCTGGAAACACCATATATTTT.

V and J are TRBV27 and TRBJ2-7, with 9 nucleotides matching TRBD1. Germline lookup yields CDR1 MNHEY and CDR2 SMNVEV (reference sequence). The J segment lost 4 bases and the V segment lost 6 bases, leaving 10 bases of the junction unmatched. The CDR3 contains 15 residues. The DNA for the CDR3 is TGTGCCAGCAGCAGAGCATGGACAGGGGCATACGAGCAGTACTTC. Translating it yields CASSRAWTGAYEQYF.

This clonotype was recorded many times. The chain links TRBV20-1 to TRBJ2-1, with 11 bases aligning to TRBD1. This CDR3 comprises 16 residues. Trimming at V came to 1 base and at J to 7 bases, leaving 9 bases not matched to a gene. CDR1 and CDR2 (germline): DFQATT, SNEGSKA (reference sequence). CDR3 in amino acids: CSARGTGTGGLNEQFF. Written as DNA, the CDR3 is TGCAGTGCTAGAGGAACCGGGACAGGGGGGTTAAATGAGCAGTTCTTC.

This clonotype was seen many times. V gene TRBV11-1 combines with J gene TRBJ1-1; D uncertain. V was shortened by 5 bases and J by 2 bases, with 12 bases between the two germline ends. The germline V gene encodes CDR1 SGHAT and CDR2 FQDESV (reference sequence). The CDR3 runs 14 residues. As DNA, the CDR3 is TGTGCCAGCAGCCAGCGGGGTTATAACACTGAAGCTTTCTTT. Its translation is CASSQRGYNTEAFF.

V gene TRBV6-5 combines with J gene TRBJ2-1; the D gene is possibly TRBD2 (6 bases). CDR3 length equals 14 residues. V was clipped by 2 bases and J by 9 bases, with 14 bases between them. The germline V gene encodes CDR1 MNHEY and CDR2 SVGAGI. CDR3 bases: TGTGCCAGCAGTTACCAGACCGGAGGGAGTGAGCAGTTCTTC. Translating it yields CASSYQTGGSEQFF.

V usage is TRBV7-2 and J usage is TRBJ1-2; TRBD1 might be the D (5 bases). V was trimmed by 0 bases and J by 3 bases, leaving 11 bases between them. Germline CDR1 and CDR2: SGHTA and FQGNSA. The CDR3 totals 15 residues. Written as DNA, the CDR3 is TGTGCCAGCAGCTTAGCGTGGGGGGAAGACTATGGCTACACCTTC. It codes for CASSLAWGEDYGYTF.

This clonotype has just a few counts. The rearrangement links TRBV13 to TRBJ2-7; unclear D gene. The germline CDR1 and CDR2 sequences are PRHDT and FYEKMQ (reference sequence). V was trimmed by 5 bases and J by 3 bases, leaving 11 bases between them. The CDR3 totals 13 residues. The CDR3 sequence: CASSGPPLYEQYF. In DNA, the CDR3 is TGTGCCAGCAGCGGCCCCCCCCTCTACGAGCAGTACTTC.

This clonotype was counted a few times. The chain is built from TRBV18 and TRBJ1-3; TRBD1 is a possible D gene (6 bases). Trimming pared 4 bases from V and 0 bases from J, leaving 10 bases between. There are 15 residues in the CDR3. Germline loops: CDR1 KGHSH, CDR2 LQKENI. For the CDR3, the DNA is TGTGCCAGCTCACGACAGGCTTACTCTGGAAACACCATATATTTT. It yields the protein CASSRQAYSGNTIYF.

In this sample, this clonotype turned up a few times. This chain links TRBV12-3 or TRBV12-4 with TRBJ1-3, with D perhaps matching TRBD1 (5 bases). The CDR3 runs to 13 residues. V lost 6 bases and J lost 3, with 9 bases in between. The CDR3 loop reads CASRLGGGNTIYF. DNA of the CDR3: TGTGCCAGCAGGCTTGGGGGTGGAAACACCATATATTTT.

This clonotype was seen many times. V and J are TRBV9 and TRBJ2-5; D is possibly TRBD1 (6 bases). Trimming cost V 0 bases and J 7 bases, with 13 bases left between them. Germline CDR1 reads SGDLS; CDR2 reads YYNGEE. The CDR3 sequence is 14 residues long. In DNA form, the CDR3 reads TGTGCCAGCAGCGTAGGACTACCCAGGGGGACCCAGTACTTC. Its protein is CASSVGLPRGTQYF. Full variable domain (rest looked up from reference TRBV9 and TRBJ2-5): DSGVTQTPKHLITATGQRVTLRCSPRSGDLSVYWYQQSLDQGLQFLIQYYNGEERAKGNILERFSAQQFPDLHSELNLSSLELGDSALYFCASSVGLPRGTQYFGPGTRLLVL.

This clonotype was observed many times. The J gene is TRBJ2-3, the V gene TRBV4-2; 9 bases map to TRBD2. Germline assignment: CDR1 LGHNA and CDR2 YNFKEQ. The CDR3 spans 18 residues. Trimming removed 2 bases from V and 4 bases from J; junction bases left unmatched: 13. The CDR3 nucleotides are TGTGCCAGCAGCCAACTTCCCGCAGCGGGGGGAGTCGCAGATACGCAGTATTTT. It specifies CASSQLPAAGGVADTQYF.

This clonotype was counted ten times or more. The CDR3 here is CASSLRGFSTDTQYF. The CDR3 coding sequence is TGTGCCAGCAGCCTCAGGGGATTTAGCACAGATACGCAGTATTTT. The chain links TRBV7-2 to TRBJ2-3; D may be TRBD1 (6 bases). V gave up 5 bases and J gave up 0 bases, with 12 bases separating them. The germline gives CDR1 SGHTA, CDR2 FQGNSA. The CDR3 runs 15 residues.

Many counts were recorded for this clonotype. Because the CDR3's place on the DNA is in doubt, the DNA is left out and the CDR3 is given as listed by TCRdb. V is TRBV28 and J is TRBJ2-3. The CDR3 numbers 16 amino acids, ends counted. Germline CDR1 is MDHEN and CDR2 is SYDVKM. The CDR3 is CASSSSTLGGTDTQYF.

The J gene is TRBJ2-7, the V gene TRBV28; no definite D call. This CDR3 has 15 amino acids. Trimming shortened V by 5 bases and J by 2 bases, and 16 bases separated the two germline ends. CDR1 is MDHEN and CDR2 is SYDVKM in the germline V gene. CDR3 nucleotides: TGTGCCAGCAGTCCGAACGAGTACAGACCCTACGAGCAGTACTTC. Its translation: CASSPNEYRPYEQYF.

This clonotype showed up just a few times. The V and J genes are TRBV28 and TRBJ2-7, with a weak D call TRBD1 (6 bases). Germline V lookup: CDR1 MDHEN, CDR2 SYDVKM. V was trimmed by 4 bases and J by 3 bases, leaving 13 bases between them. The length of the CDR3 is 14 residues. DNA for the CDR3: TGTGCCAGCAGTTACAGGGCCGGTCGCTACGAGCAGTACTTC. It translates to CASSYRAGRYEQYF. Full variable domain (rest looked up from reference TRBV28 and TRBJ2-7): DVKVTQSSRYLVKRTGEKVFLECVQDMDHENMFWYRQDPGLGLRLIYFSYDVKMKEKGDIPEGYSVSREKKERFSLILESASTNQTSMYLCASSYRAGRYEQYFGPGTRLTVT.

This clonotype was observed at least ten times. The chain joins TRBV4-3 to TRBJ1-6; D not resolved. CDR1 is LGHNA, CDR2 YSLEER, per germline. Between the trimmed V and J ends, which lost 1 base and 10 bases, there was a span of 14 bases. This CDR3 spans 15 amino acids. The CDR3 DNA follows: TGCGCCAGCAGCCAAGTCGCCACAGTTTACTCACCCCTCCACTTT. Its translation: CASSQVATVYSPLHF.

The chain couples TRBV5-1 to TRBJ2-5, with D tentatively TRBD1 or TRBD2 (5 bases each). Germline V gene data show CDR1 as SGHRS and CDR2 as YFSETQ. The CDR3 sequence is 15 residues long. V was shortened by 0 bases and J by 2 bases, with 11 bases between the two germline ends. The CDR3 nucleotides read TGCGCCAGCAGCTTGGCTACGGGACCACAAGAGACCCAGTACTTC. It translates to CASSLATGPQETQYF.

This clonotype was found many times. CDR3 nucleotides: TGCAGTGCTAGGGACAGGGAGTACGAGCAGTACTTC. The encoded protein is CSARDREYEQYF. The rearrangement links TRBV20-1 to TRBJ2-7; 8 bases are a match to TRBD1. This CDR3 has 12 amino acids. The trim removed 3 bases at V and 4 bases at J, leaving 2 bases unmatched. Germline loops: CDR1 DFQATT, CDR2 SNEGSKA (reference sequence).

This clonotype has only a few counts. The genes are TRBV7-2 and TRBJ2-3; 11 nucleotides agree with TRBD2. The CDR3 consists of 17 residues. CDR1 is SGHTA and CDR2 is FQGNSA in the germline V gene. V was pared by 1 base and J by 3 bases, with 6 bases of the junction left unmatched. This chain's CDR3 is CASSLVSGGAGTDTQYF. The CDR3 DNA sequence: TGTGCCAGCAGCTTAGTTAGCGGGGGGGCCGGAACAGATACGCAGTATTTT.

This clonotype showed up many times. The genes are TRBV10-3 and TRBJ1-5; D is possibly TRBD1 (5 bases). The ends were cut back, 9 bases at V and 6 bases at J, with 18 bases in the middle. The CDR3 has 14 residues. Looked up from germline, CDR1 is ENHRY and CDR2 is SYGVKD. CDR3 sequence: CAISMDTSVQPQHF. In DNA form, the CDR3 reads TGTGCCATATCGATGGACACGTCAGTTCAGCCCCAGCATTTT.

This chain joins TRBV20-1 and TRBJ1-5, with 8 nucleotides matching TRBD1. CDR1 and CDR2 (germline): DFQATT, SNEGSKA (reference sequence). This CDR3 region has 13 residues. The ends lost 6 bases at V and 7 bases at J; junction bases unmatched: 8. In nucleotides, the CDR3 is TGCAGTGCAGTCAGGGGGCCGCGCCAGCCCCAGCATTTT. Protein sequence: CSAVRGPRQPQHF.